A selection of T cell receptor beta chains follows, all from one sample in a study of shared clonotypes between healthy human individuals. This table comes from immunoSEQ multiplex PCR, and its TCRdb copy is limited to in-frame clones, with some not included. The sample shows over 2 million clones, roughly 94% of them seen only once. Sequencing was carried out using naive CD4+ T cells sorted from blood. The origin of the receptors is a man younger than 35 in good health. The CDR3 runs from the conserved cysteine through the conserved F or W.

v_call	j_call	cdr3_aa
TRBV28	TRBJ2-7	CASIGSARGEQYF
TRBV9	TRBJ2-3	CASSSPDVRYFTSTDTQYF
TRBV7-6	TRBJ1-2	CASSYRDRDGYTF
TRBV4-1	TRBJ2-6	CASSSTGQGGTSSGANVLTF
TRBV9	TRBJ2-2	CASSVGRQTGELFF
TRBV5-1	TRBJ2-3	CASKGNPSTDTQYF
TRBV18	TRBJ2-1	CASSPPGKGGSYNEQFF
TRBV10-1	TRBJ2-5	CASSRTPGETQYF
TRBV5-4	TRBJ2-7	CASHSLLSYEQYF
TRBV18	TRBJ1-1	CASSPRQSMNTEAFF
TRBV4-1	TRBJ2-3	CASSQDGRLAGLNTQYF
TRBV12-5	TRBJ2-1	CASGLVLGEQFF
TRBV6-1	TRBJ2-7	CAITRQLSQEQYF